The 26 T cell receptor beta chains reported below all come from one sample, sequenced in a study of T cell clonality in common variable immunodeficiency. Study observations and caveats: Common variable immunodeficiency TCR beta sequences reportedly had fewer deletions and N-nucleotide insertions.

TCRdb's copy holds only in-frame clones and misses some; the assay was immunoSEQ multiplex PCR. This sample carries under 20,000 clones, none of them present only once. What these receptors recognize is not known. The specimen was peripheral blood mononuclear cells. Receptors originate from a human donor with common variable immunodeficiency.

This clone showed up just a few times. From the germline J gene comes the end of the CDR3, since the read stops 3 residues before it. The chain recombines TRBV19 with TRBJ1-1, with TRBD1 identical over 10 bases. After removal of 8 bases from V and 0 bases from J, the junction contained 12 bases not matched to a gene. This CDR3 region has 17 residues. Germline V lookup: CDR1 LNHDA, CDR2 SQIVND (reference sequence). CDR3 DNA (partial): TGTGCCAGTGAAACTTTAAGACAGGGGGCGATGAACACTGAA. Translation gives CASETLRQGAMNTE. In full, the CDR3 reads CASETLRQGAMNTEAFF.

The CDR3 sequence: CASSVFGYEQYF. The part of the CDR3 DNA that was read is TGTGCCAGCAGCGTATTCGGCTACGAG. V is TRBV7-9 and J is TRBJ2-7; D is undetermined. The missing CDR3 end, 3 residues past where the read stops, is filled in from the germline J gene. V lost 5 bases, J lost 3 bases, and 8 bases lay in between. The CDR3 is made up of 12 amino acids. Germline CDR1 reads SEHNR; CDR2 reads FQNEAQ (reference sequence).

This clone showed up many times. The missing CDR3 end, 3 residues past where the read stops, is filled in from the germline J gene. This chain uses TRBV18 with TRBJ1-2; D is uncertain. The germline gives CDR1 KGHSH, CDR2 LQKENI. V was clipped by 3 bases and J by 3 bases, with 14 bases between them. The CDR3 totals 15 residues. This chain's CDR3 is CASSPRSGRDYGYTF. CDR3 DNA (partial): TGTGCCAGCTCACCTCGATCGGGTAGAGACTATGGC.

As to this clone: Coverage ceases 3 residues before the CDR3 finishes, and the germline J gene fills in the end. The rearrangement links TRBV30 to TRBJ2-3; no firm D call. V gave up 2 bases and J gave up 4 bases, with 7 bases separating them. CDR1 and CDR2 (germline): GTSNPN, SVGIG (reference sequence). This CDR3 region has 12 residues. The sequenced CDR3 bases are TGTGCCTGGAGTTGGCAGTCAGATACG. It codes for CAWSWQSDT. The entire CDR3 sequence reads CAWSWQSDTQYF.

This clone was seen at least ten times. The CDR3 is cut off 3 residues early in the read; its end comes from the germline J gene. The gene calls are TRBV30 and TRBJ2-7, with TRBD1 matching over 7 bases. Trimming cost V 5 bases and J 5 bases; bases outside gene matches: 9. Germline CDR1 and CDR2: GTSNPN and SVGIG (reference sequence). The length of the CDR3 is 13 residues. The CDR3 protein is CAWVRQGLNEQYF. The CDR3 bases that were read are TGTGCCTGGGTCCGACAGGGATTAAACGAG.

Of note for this clone: Sequencing ends 3 residues short of the CDR3 end; the germline J gene provides the rest. The chain joins TRBV18 to TRBJ1-5; perhaps TRBD1 as D (5 bases). The CDR3 is made up of 13 amino acids. Germline CDR1 KGHSH, CDR2 LQKENI. Trimming removed 1 base from V and 7 bases from J, with 8 bases in between. The CDR3 DNA, read in part, is TGTGCCAGCTCACCACAGGGGAGGCAGCCC. Its translation: CASSPQGRQP. The whole CDR3 protein reads CASSPQGRQPQHF.

The table lists this clone with a few counts. The CDR3 extends 3 residues past the end of the read, so its final part is completed from the germline J gene. The V call is TRBV6-2 or TRBV6-3, the J call TRBJ2-5, with D unclear. The CDR3 consists of 11 residues. Trimming cost V 5 bases and J 4 bases, with 5 bases left between them. Germline lookup yields CDR1 MNHEY and CDR2 SVGEGT. The CDR3 here is CASSRLETQYF. The part of the CDR3 DNA that was read is TGTGCCAGCAGTCGTTTAGAGACC.

The CDR3 DNA, read in part, is TGTGCCAGTACCCGAACTAGCGGGCCCCGCGGGGGCACCGGGGAG. Protein product: CASTRTSGPRGGTGE. The entire CDR3 sequence reads CASTRTSGPRGGTGELFF. The chain links TRBV19 to TRBJ2-2, with 9 bases identical to TRBD2. With the read ending 3 residues before the CDR3 end, the germline J gene is used to fill in that end. The V segment lost 7 bases and the J segment 4 bases; nucleotides outside the gene matches: 16. CDR1 is LNHDA, CDR2 SQIVND, per germline (reference sequence). The CDR3 runs to 18 residues.

As to this clone: The CDR3 end falls 3 residues outside the read, so it is completed with the germline J gene. The chain joins TRBV6-2 or TRBV6-3 to TRBJ2-5; 8 bases map to TRBD1. CDR3 length equals 16 residues. The J segment lost 5 bases and the V segment lost 9 bases, leaving 17 bases of the junction unmatched. Per the germline V gene, CDR1 is MNHEY and CDR2 is SVGEGT. The CDR3 spells CASSKGDRLRGETQYF. Incomplete CDR3 DNA: TGTGCCAGTTCTAAGGGGGACAGGCTTAGGGGGGAGACC.

As for this clone: The read halts 3 residues ahead of the CDR3 end, with the missing end drawn from the germline J gene. This rearrangement joins TRBV30 to TRBJ1-2; D is ambiguous. The CDR3 sequence is 12 residues long. The germline gives CDR1 GTSNPN, CDR2 SVGIG (reference sequence). V lost 2 bases to trimming and J lost 7 bases, with 11 bases between them. This CDR3 reads CAWSIFSGGYTF. The part of the CDR3 DNA that was read is TGTGCCTGGAGTATTTTTTCCGGTGGC.

About this clone itself: The read halts 3 residues ahead of the CDR3 end, with the missing end drawn from the germline J gene. The V call is TRBV30, the J call TRBJ2-7; D is ambiguous. V lost 1 base and J lost 4, with 8 bases in between. Germline-derived CDR1 and CDR2 are GTSNPN and SVGIG (reference sequence). The CDR3 is 12 amino acids. The DNA read from the CDR3 is TGTGCCTGGAGTGAACAGATTTACGAG. Translation gives CAWSEQIYE. The entire CDR3 protein reads CAWSEQIYEQYF.

In this sample, this clone turned up many times. Sequencing ends 3 residues short of the CDR3 end; the germline J gene provides the rest. The chain recombines TRBV29-1 with TRBJ2-7; D unclear. CDR1 and CDR2 from the germline V gene are SQVTM and ANQGSEA. This CDR3 contains 11 residues. The V end lost 6 bases, the J end lost 1 base, and 7 bases lay between the germline ends. The CDR3 loop is CSVRSSYEQYF. CDR3 bases read: TGCAGCGTACGGTCATCCTACGAG.

To note about this clone: The DNA ends 3 residues before the CDR3 does, and the rest of the CDR3 is filled in from the germline J gene. The chain recombines TRBV7-2 with TRBJ2-5; D uncertain. Germline loops: CDR1 SGHTA, CDR2 FQGNSA. The CDR3 length is 13 residues. The germline V and J ends were trimmed by 5 bases and 2 bases, with 9 bases remaining between them. The CDR3 reads CASSRSMQETQYF. CDR3 bases read: TGTGCCAGCAGCCGATCTATGCAAGAGACC.

This clone was picked up a small number of times. The covered CDR3 bases are TGTGCCAGCAGCCCCCGGGACTCAACCTTTGAG. Residues: CASSPRDSTFE. The entire CDR3 protein is CASSPRDSTFEQFF. The rearrangement links TRBV7-9 to TRBJ2-1; TRBD2 might be the D (6 bases). The CDR3 end is not reached by the read, which stops 3 residues before it; the germline J gene fills it in. Germline values: CDR1 SEHNR, CDR2 FQNEAQ (reference sequence). This CDR3 contains 14 residues. Trimming removed 5 bases from V and 9 bases from J, with 17 bases in between.

For this clone: The CDR3 extends 3 residues past the end of the read, so its final part is completed from the germline J gene. The V call is TRBV5-6, the J call TRBJ1-1; D is unclear. The length of the CDR3 is 14 residues. The V gene lost 0 bases and the J gene lost 1 base, with 7 bases spanning the gap. Germline CDR1 is SGHDT and CDR2 is YYEEEE. This CDR3 is CASSLVLPNTEAFF. The CDR3 bases that were read are TGTGCCAGCAGCTTGGTACTGCCGAACACTGAA.

Many counts were recorded for this clone. Read sequence stops 3 residues before the CDR3 end, and the germline J gene provides the missing end. This rearrangement joins TRBV5-6 to TRBJ2-7, with TRBD2 matching over 8 bases. The CDR3 length is 14 residues. The germline gives CDR1 SGHDT, CDR2 YYEEEE. The ends lost 4 bases at V and 2 bases at J; junction bases unmatched: 5. The sequenced part of the CDR3 DNA is TGTGCCAGCAGCCCTCGAGCGGGAGCCTACGAG. Translated: CASSPRAGAYE. The entire CDR3 reads CASSPRAGAYEQYF. The complete variable domain, with remaining parts taken from reference TRBV5-6 and TRBJ2-7, reads DAGVTQSPTHLIKTRGQQVTLRCSPKSGHDTVSWYQQALGQGPQFIFQYYEEEERQRGNFPDRFSGHQFPNYSSELNVNALLLGDSALYLCASSPRAGAYEQYFGPGTRLTVT.

This clone was seen repeatedly, ten times or more. Read data end 3 residues before the CDR3 end; the end is taken from the germline J gene. V gene TRBV19 combines with J gene TRBJ1-5, with a weak D call TRBD1 (5 bases). Germline CDR1 reads LNHDA; CDR2 reads SQIVND (reference sequence). V was cut by 6 bases and J by 9 bases, with 27 bases left in between. The length of the CDR3 is 17 residues. CDR3 DNA (partial): TGTGCCAGTAGCCCCCTTTTTGTGAGGGGCCCCAAGATGCCC. Encoded protein: CASSPLFVRGPKMP. In full, the CDR3 is CASSPLFVRGPKMPQHF.

This clone was seen a few times. CDR3 in amino acids: CASTRVGGRGSHEQYF. The sequenced CDR3 bases are TGTGCCAGCACCAGAGTAGGCGGGAGAGGGTCCCACGAG. This chain links TRBV6-2 or TRBV6-3 with TRBJ2-7, with 7 bases aligning to TRBD2. The sequence runs out 3 residues before the end of the CDR3; the remainder is reconstructed from the germline J gene. The CDR3 covers 16 residues. Germline V lookup: CDR1 MNHEY, CDR2 SVGEGT. The V and J ends lost 7 bases and 5 bases, in that order; junction bases with no gene match: 17.

Concerning this clone itself: Coverage ceases 3 residues before the CDR3 finishes, and the germline J gene fills in the end. The chain has TRBV29-1 and TRBJ2-1, with D tentatively TRBD2 (7 bases). The CDR3 is made up of 13 amino acids. V shed 8 bases and J shed 4 bases, with 15 bases lying between them. Germline V lookup: CDR1 SQVTM, CDR2 ANQGSEA. The sequenced part of the CDR3 DNA is TGCAGCCTAGAAAAGGGGGGGTACAATGAG. The encoded protein is CSLEKGGYNE. The complete CDR3 sequence is CSLEKGGYNEQFF.

Worth noting for this clone: Sequencing ends 3 residues short of the CDR3 end; the germline J gene provides the rest. The rearrangement links TRBV13 to TRBJ2-1, with 14 positions matching TRBD2. Per germline, CDR1 PRHDT and CDR2 FYEKMQ (reference sequence). V lost 4 bases and J lost 1; bases outside the gene matches: 12. The CDR3 loop spans 20 amino acids. CDR3 amino acids: CASSYLGTSGGYRSYNEQFF. Incomplete CDR3 DNA: TGTGCCAGCAGCTACCTAGGGACTAGCGGGGGTTATAGATCCTACAATGAG.

Notes on this clone: The read ends 3 residues shy of where the CDR3 ends; the end is completed using the germline J gene. This chain joins TRBV7-6 and TRBJ2-2, with TRBD1 matching over 10 bases. CDR1 SGHVS and CDR2 FNYEAQ come from the germline V gene. The J segment lost 2 bases and the V segment lost 6 bases, leaving 6 bases of the junction unmatched. The CDR3 is 16 residues long. CDR3 region: CASSVDRGRNTGELFF. CDR3 bases read: TGTGCCAGCAGTGTTGACAGGGGGCGCAACACCGGGGAG.

In its sample, this clone was seen many times. The observed sequence ends 3 residues before the CDR3 terminus, with the missing tail filled in from the germline J gene. The gene calls are TRBV7-3 and TRBJ2-7; weak D call: TRBD1 (7 bases). Germline values: CDR1 SGHTA, CDR2 FQGTGA. The CDR3 contains 13 residues. With 8 bases removed from V and 6 bases from J, the gap between germline ends came to 17 bases. The CDR3 sequence: CASGQGGSSEQYF. Partial CDR3 DNA: TGTGCCAGCGGTCAGGGGGGATCTTCCGAG.

This clone showed up just a few times. The read ends 3 residues early relative to the CDR3; the germline J gene fills the gap. This chain uses TRBV6-2 or TRBV6-3 with TRBJ2-1; tentative D call: TRBD1 (5 bases). This CDR3 spans 17 amino acids. Germline CDR1 reads MNHEY; CDR2 reads SVGEGT. V dropped 6 bases and J dropped 0 bases, with 18 bases sitting between them. The CDR3 is CASSLLLDSDSYNEQFF. CDR3 DNA (partial): TGTGCCAGCAGCCTCCTACTCGACAGCGACTCCTACAATGAG.

This clone was seen a few times. The CDR3 end is not reached by the read, which stops 3 residues before it; the germline J gene fills it in. The chain recombines TRBV19 with TRBJ1-5; TRBD1 matches at 8 bases. This CDR3 has 16 amino acids. J gave up 1 base and V 6 bases, and 8 bases lay outside the gene matches. Germline lookup yields CDR1 LNHDA and CDR2 SQIVND (reference sequence). Incomplete CDR3 DNA: TGTGCCAGTAGCCTAACAGGGGGTTTAAGCAATCAGCCC. Protein product: CASSLTGGLSNQP. The whole CDR3 region reads CASSLTGGLSNQPQHF.

Regarding this clone: Coverage ceases 3 residues before the CDR3 finishes, and the germline J gene fills in the end. The rearrangement uses TRBV19 and TRBJ1-2; a possible D gene is TRBD1 (5 bases). The V gene's germline CDR1 is LNHDA and CDR2 SQIVND (reference sequence). V lost 5 bases and J lost 7, with 8 bases in between. CDR3 size: 11 residues. The part of the CDR3 DNA that was read is TGTGCCAGTAGTCAGGGCTCTGGC. This encodes CASSQGSG. The entire CDR3 protein reads CASSQGSGYTF.

This clone was recorded many times. Read sequence stops 3 residues before the CDR3 end, and the germline J gene provides the missing end. This rearrangement joins TRBV12-3 or TRBV12-4 to TRBJ2-3, with a tentative D call TRBD2 (5 bases). V lost 5 bases to trimming and J lost 6 bases, with 15 bases between them. The length of the CDR3 is 14 residues. The CDR3 bases that were read are TGTGCCAGCAGTCCTAGCACGTCAGGTGATACG. Amino acid sequence: CASSPSTSGDT. The full CDR3 reads CASSPSTSGDTQYF.